The present TCR beta chain was sequenced within a study of T cells after yellow fever vaccination. Study-wide background: Some fractions had low cell numbers, and these were prepared with SMART-Seq v4 Ultra Low Input.

This clonotype has a handful of counts. The antigen remains undetermined. Whole-study findings and limits: In FACS-sorted repertoires, abundant clonotypes from the bulk population could appear as contaminants.

TCRdb analysed the 5' RACE reads with MiXCR anew, one entry per CDR3 protein. The data contain roughly 160,000 distinct CDR3 sequences, around 7.2% of them seen just once; the ten biggest clones take up 2.5%. Germline CDR1 SGHRS, CDR2 YFSETQ. V gave up 4 bases and J gave up 0 bases; unmatched junction bases: 8. The CDR3 is 17 amino acids. This specimen was CD4+ T cells sorted from PBMCs, taken about 5 days after the first yellow fever vaccination. The chain combines TRBV5-1 with TRBJ2-3; 10 bases align to TRBD2. The sequence derives from a man aged 18 to 29 who received the YFV17D yellow fever vaccine. The CDR3 DNA sequence: TGCGCCAGCAGCCGGGCACTAGCGGGACCAAGCACAGATACGCAGTATTTT. As protein: CASSRALAGPSTDTQYF.